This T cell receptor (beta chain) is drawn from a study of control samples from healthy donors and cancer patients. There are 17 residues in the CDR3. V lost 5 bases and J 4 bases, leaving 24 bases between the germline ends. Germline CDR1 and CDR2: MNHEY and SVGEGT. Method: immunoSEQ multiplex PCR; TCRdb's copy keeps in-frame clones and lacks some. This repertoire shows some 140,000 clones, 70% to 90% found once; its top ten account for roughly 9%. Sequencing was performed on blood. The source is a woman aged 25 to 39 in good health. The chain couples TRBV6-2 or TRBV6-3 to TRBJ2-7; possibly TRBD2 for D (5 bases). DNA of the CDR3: TGTGCCAGCAGTCCCGTCCTGGGAGTCGATGACGTTTACGAGCAGTACTTC. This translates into CASSPVLGVDDVYEQYF.